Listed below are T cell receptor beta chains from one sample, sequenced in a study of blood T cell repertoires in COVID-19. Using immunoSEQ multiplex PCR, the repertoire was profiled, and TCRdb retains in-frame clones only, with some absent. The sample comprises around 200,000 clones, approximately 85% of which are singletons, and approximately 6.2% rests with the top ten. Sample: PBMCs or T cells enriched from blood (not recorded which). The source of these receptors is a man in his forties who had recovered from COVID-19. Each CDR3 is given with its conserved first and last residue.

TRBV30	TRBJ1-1	CAWSEEGEAFF
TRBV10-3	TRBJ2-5	CAISTRQETQYF
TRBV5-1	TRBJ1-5	CASSLEPGHQPQHF
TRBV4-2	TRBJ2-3	CASSQGTGTGDTQYF
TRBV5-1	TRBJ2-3	CASRGGADTQYF
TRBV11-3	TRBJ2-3	CASSLVAGTDTQYF
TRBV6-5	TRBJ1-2	CASRRRQPPYGYTF
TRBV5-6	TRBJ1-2	CASGLDRAYDF
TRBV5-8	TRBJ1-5	CASSLGRNQPQHF
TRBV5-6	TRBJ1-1	CASSLWRNTEAFF
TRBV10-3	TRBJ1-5	CASAQGDQNQPQHF
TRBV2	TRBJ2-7	CASTGTGEYEQYF
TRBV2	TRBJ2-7	CASIRDKLAGEQYF
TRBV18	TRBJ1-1	CASSPLSTGGNTEAFF
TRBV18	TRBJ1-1	CASSPPSGRNTEAFF
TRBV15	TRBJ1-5	CATRGAGTGTPQHF
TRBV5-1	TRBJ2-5	CASSFSGWETQYF
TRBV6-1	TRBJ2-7	CASSEFIYEQYF
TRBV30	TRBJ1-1	CAWSGLNEAFF
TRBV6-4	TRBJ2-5	CASSPTGGSETQYF
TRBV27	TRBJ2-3	CASSFSGVPTDTQYF
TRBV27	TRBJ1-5	CASSHDRGRQPQHF
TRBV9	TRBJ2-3	CASRRQGSLTDTQYF
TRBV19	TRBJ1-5	CASSIQGALGNQPQHF
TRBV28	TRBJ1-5	CASSGTVYNQPQHF
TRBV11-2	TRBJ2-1	CAVLGAAGGPGYNEQFF